This T cell receptor beta chain was documented in a study of T cells in Graves' hyperthyroidism and ophthalmopathy. This clonotype was seen many times. It was RNA transcripts that yielded the amplified TCR beta CDR3 regions. Initially, a first-round RT-PCR of the TCR CDR3 employed the HTBI primer set. One entry per CDR3 protein results from TCRdb running MiXCR on the multiplex PCR reads. The sample records about 350,000 distinct CDR3 sequences, approximately 15% being singletons. The CDR3 runs 14 residues. V shed 7 bases and J 10 bases; nucleotides not matched to a gene: 10. In germline, CDR1 is SNHLY, CDR2 FYNNEI.

The sequenced sample was blood. J is TRBJ1-6 and V is TRBV2, with 7 bases that match TRBD1. This receptor was taken from a woman aged 25 to 39 with Graves' hyperthyroidism. This CDR3 is CASKRQGVYSPLHF. CDR3 coding DNA: TGTGCCAGCAAGAGACAGGGTGTATACTCACCCCTCCACTTT. The full variable domain, rest sourced from reference TRBV2 and TRBJ1-6, is EPEVTQTPSHQVTQMGQEVILRCVPISNHLYFYWYRQILGQKVEFLVSFYNNEISEKSEIFDDQFSVERPDGSNFTLKIRSTKLEDSAMYFCASKRQGVYSPLHFGNGTRLTVT.